Listed below are T cell receptor beta chains from one sample, sequenced in a study of blood T cells in healthy people across ages. TCRdb called the 5' RACE reads again in MiXCR, with one record for every CDR3 protein. The sample lists about 780,000 distinct CDR3 sequences, around 50% occurring once. Sequenced input: blood. The receptor source for this set is a man older than 75 in good health. The conserved cysteine and the conserved F or W are not part of the CDR3 here. Clone sizes are given selectively: once, few, many, or a class where the clone is expanded.

v_gene: TRBV29-1
j_gene: TRBJ1-2
abundance: .
CDR3aa: SVEDDEDPPYGYT

v_gene: TRBV5-1
j_gene: TRBJ2-1
abundance: .
CDR3aa: ASSSTGSEQF

v_gene: TRBV20-1
j_gene: TRBJ2-7
abundance: .
CDR3aa: SARGGLAVGTYNEQY

v_gene: TRBV25-1
j_gene: TRBJ2-7
abundance: few
CDR3aa: ATRRDGGVREQY

v_gene: TRBV28
j_gene: TRBJ1-2
abundance: once
CDR3aa: ASLRGVESYGYT

v_gene: TRBV5-1
j_gene: TRBJ2-1
abundance: few
CDR3aa: ASSIAGGGYNEQF

v_gene: TRBV29-1
j_gene: TRBJ2-3
abundance: few
CDR3aa: SVRYGGGGADTQY

v_gene: TRBV12-3/TRBV12-4
j_gene: TRBJ2-7
abundance: many
CDR3aa: ASSFRGYEQY

v_gene: TRBV4-1
j_gene: TRBJ1-4
abundance: .
CDR3aa: ASSQIGGNEKLF

v_gene: TRBV28
j_gene: TRBJ2-5
abundance: .
CDR3aa: ASSLEANRGAIETQY

v_gene: TRBV5-1
j_gene: TRBJ1-5
abundance: many
CDR3aa: ASSLGTNSNQPQH

v_gene: TRBV7-2
j_gene: TRBJ2-3
abundance: once
CDR3aa: TSSLRSGASTDTQY

v_gene: TRBV11-2
j_gene: TRBJ2-7
abundance: .
CDR3aa: ASSLSTSGRTASYEQY

v_gene: TRBV27
j_gene: TRBJ2-7
abundance: .
CDR3aa: ASSPRQAYEQY

v_gene: TRBV29-1
j_gene: TRBJ2-3
abundance: few
CDR3aa: SVLAMRGTDTQY

v_gene: TRBV25-1
j_gene: TRBJ1-4
abundance: .
CDR3aa: ASSELTDPNEKLF

v_gene: TRBV3-1
j_gene: TRBJ1-4
abundance: few
CDR3aa: ASSQGVGQGEKLF

v_gene: TRBV6-2/TRBV6-3
j_gene: TRBJ2-5
abundance: .
CDR3aa: ASSNAGQQETQY

v_gene: TRBV20-1
j_gene: TRBJ2-5
abundance: .
CDR3aa: SAQPTGRNEQY

v_gene: TRBV15
j_gene: TRBJ2-1
abundance: .
CDR3aa: ATSRYVQGALNEQF

v_gene: TRBV5-1
j_gene: TRBJ1-1
abundance: .
CDR3aa: ASSFGPTNTEAF

v_gene: TRBV7-2
j_gene: TRBJ2-3
abundance: .
CDR3aa: ASSWTGTGTTDTQY

v_gene: TRBV5-1
j_gene: TRBJ2-1
abundance: few
CDR3aa: ASSPDRAGYNEQF

v_gene: TRBV7-9
j_gene: TRBJ2-1
abundance: .
CDR3aa: ASSQGQGEANEQF

v_gene: TRBV6-5
j_gene: TRBJ2-4
abundance: .
CDR3aa: ASSYGGLAKNIQY

v_gene: TRBV25-1
j_gene: TRBJ1-2
abundance: once
CDR3aa: ASSDRQGRGGYT

v_gene: TRBV7-9
j_gene: TRBJ1-6
abundance: .
CDR3aa: ASSPLGGPPLH

v_gene: TRBV2
j_gene: TRBJ2-5
abundance: .
CDR3aa: ASIRAMYQETQY

v_gene: TRBV4-2
j_gene: TRBJ1-1
abundance: .
CDR3aa: ASSQLTDSYTEAF

v_gene: TRBV5-1
j_gene: TRBJ2-1
abundance: .
CDR3aa: ASNRDGPWNEQF

v_gene: TRBV28
j_gene: TRBJ2-7
abundance: few
CDR3aa: ASSLRQRLDYEQY

v_gene: TRBV6-6
j_gene: TRBJ2-1
abundance: .
CDR3aa: ASRQRGYNEQF

v_gene: TRBV20-1
j_gene: TRBJ2-5
abundance: .
CDR3aa: SARDAGLAGWETQY

v_gene: TRBV28
j_gene: TRBJ1-5
abundance: few
CDR3aa: ASTFLRRERDQPQH

v_gene: TRBV6-5
j_gene: TRBJ1-4
abundance: .
CDR3aa: ASSRTGVGLNEKLF

v_gene: TRBV20-1
j_gene: TRBJ2-3
abundance: .
CDR3aa: SARDPGLERDTQY

v_gene: TRBV7-9
j_gene: TRBJ2-7
abundance: few
CDR3aa: ASSPLGESRHEQY

v_gene: TRBV4-2
j_gene: TRBJ1-1
abundance: few
CDR3aa: ASSQGTVMMGTEAF

v_gene: TRBV11-1
j_gene: TRBJ2-1
abundance: .
CDR3aa: ASSLLPSSYNEQF

v_gene: TRBV2
j_gene: TRBJ2-7
abundance: .
CDR3aa: ASSESGGRYEQY

v_gene: TRBV7-9
j_gene: TRBJ2-7
abundance: many
CDR3aa: ASSQSARGPYEQY

v_gene: TRBV7-9
j_gene: TRBJ2-5
abundance: .
CDR3aa: ASSLSGLRETQY